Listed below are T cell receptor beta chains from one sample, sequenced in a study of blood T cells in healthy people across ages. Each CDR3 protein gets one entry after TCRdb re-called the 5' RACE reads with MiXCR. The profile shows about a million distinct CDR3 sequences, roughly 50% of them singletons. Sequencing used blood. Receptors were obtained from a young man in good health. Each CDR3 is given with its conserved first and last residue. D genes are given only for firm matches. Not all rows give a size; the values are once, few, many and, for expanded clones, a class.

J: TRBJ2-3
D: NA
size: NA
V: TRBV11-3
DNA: TGTGCCAGCAGCTTACCCCCGTCGGCTAGGAGGGCAGATACGCAGTATTTT
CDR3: CASSLPPSARRADTQYF

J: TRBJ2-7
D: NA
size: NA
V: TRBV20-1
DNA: TGCAGTGCCGATGGGGGGCAATTTCCCTACGAGCAGTACTTC
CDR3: CSADGGQFPYEQYF

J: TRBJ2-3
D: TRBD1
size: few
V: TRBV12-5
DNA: TGTGCTAGTGGAAATCAGGGGGCACTCGGCACAGATACGCAGTATTTT
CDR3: CASGNQGALGTDTQYF

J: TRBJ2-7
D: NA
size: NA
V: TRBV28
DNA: TGTGCCAGCAGTTTACCCTCTCCCGAGCAGTACTTC
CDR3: CASSLPSPEQYF

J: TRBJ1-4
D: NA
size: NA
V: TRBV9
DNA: TGTGCCAGCAGCGTTCTTGAAGTTCTGGAAAAACTGTTTTTT
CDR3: CASSVLEVLEKLFF

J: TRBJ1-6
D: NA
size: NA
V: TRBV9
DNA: TGTGCCAGCAGCGCCCGAGTGGAGGCTCTCAATTCACCCCTCCACTTT
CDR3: CASSARVEALNSPLHF

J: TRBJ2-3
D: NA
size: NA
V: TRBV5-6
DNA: TGTGCCAGCAGAACTTTGAACAGGGCAGATACGCAGTATTTT
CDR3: CASRTLNRADTQYF

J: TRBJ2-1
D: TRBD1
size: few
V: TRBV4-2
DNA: TGTGCCAGCAGCCAAGGTGAGGGGGCCCCCTACAATGAGCAGTTCTTC
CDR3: CASSQGEGAPYNEQFF

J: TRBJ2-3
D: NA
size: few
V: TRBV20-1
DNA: TGCAGTGCTAGGACAGACTGTTCTAGCACAGATACGCAGTATTTT
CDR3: CSARTDCSSTDTQYF

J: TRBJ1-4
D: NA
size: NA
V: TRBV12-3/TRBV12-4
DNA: TGTGCCAGCGCATGGGGTCGGGGGGGCTCAACTAATGAAAAACTGTTTTTT
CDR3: CASAWGRGGSTNEKLFF

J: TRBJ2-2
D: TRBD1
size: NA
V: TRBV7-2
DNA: TGTGCCAGCAGCTGGAGGACAGGAAAGGGTACCGGGGAGCTGTTTTTT
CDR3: CASSWRTGKGTGELFF

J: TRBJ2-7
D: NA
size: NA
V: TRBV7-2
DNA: TGTGCCAGCAGCTTCCCAGGGTTGTACGAGCAGTACTTC
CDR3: CASSFPGLYEQYF

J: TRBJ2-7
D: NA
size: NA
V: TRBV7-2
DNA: TGTGCCAGCAGCCCCTTAGGGGGAGCCGAGCAGTACTTC
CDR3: CASSPLGGAEQYF

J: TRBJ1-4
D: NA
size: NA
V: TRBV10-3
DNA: TGTGCCATCAGTCCAGGCTCCGGGTCCCGCACTAATGAAAAACTGTTTTTT
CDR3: CAISPGSGSRTNEKLFF

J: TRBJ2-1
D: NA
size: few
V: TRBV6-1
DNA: TGTGCCAGCAGTGAAGAGTTTGGGGGGCGCGACAATGAGCAGTTCTTC
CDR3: CASSEEFGGRDNEQFF

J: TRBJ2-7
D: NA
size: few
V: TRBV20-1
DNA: TGCAGTGCTAGAGATAGGTTTAGCAACTACGAGCAGTACTTC
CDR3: CSARDRFSNYEQYF

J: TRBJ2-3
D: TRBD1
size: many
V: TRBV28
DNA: TGTGCCAGCAGTCAACCCGGGACAGGGGGCTTTGGCACAGATACGCAGTATTTT
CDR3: CASSQPGTGGFGTDTQYF

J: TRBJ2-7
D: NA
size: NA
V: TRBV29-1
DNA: TGCAGCGTTGAAGACAGGGGGAGGGAGTCCTACGAGCAGTACTTC
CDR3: CSVEDRGRESYEQYF

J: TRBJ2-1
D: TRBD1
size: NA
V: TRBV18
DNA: TGTGCCAGCTCACCAAGAACTCCCGGGACAGGGGTCCCCAATGAGCAGTTCTTC
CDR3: CASSPRTPGTGVPNEQFF

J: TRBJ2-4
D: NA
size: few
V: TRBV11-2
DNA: TGTGCCAGCAGCCCCCAAAGCCGACAGGCTGGAAACATTCAGTACTTC
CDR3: CASSPQSRQAGNIQYF

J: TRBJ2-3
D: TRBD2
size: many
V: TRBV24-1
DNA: TGTGCCACCAGTGATGGGACTAGCGGGGTACTGGGAGATACGCAGTATTTT
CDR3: CATSDGTSGVLGDTQYF

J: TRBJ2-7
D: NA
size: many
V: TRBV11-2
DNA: TGTGCCAGCAGCTCGGACCTCTACGAGCAGTACTTC
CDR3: CASSSDLYEQYF

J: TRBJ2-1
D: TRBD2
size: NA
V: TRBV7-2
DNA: TGTGCCAGCAGCTACGGGGGGAACCAAAATGAGCAGTTCTTC
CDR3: CASSYGGNQNEQFF